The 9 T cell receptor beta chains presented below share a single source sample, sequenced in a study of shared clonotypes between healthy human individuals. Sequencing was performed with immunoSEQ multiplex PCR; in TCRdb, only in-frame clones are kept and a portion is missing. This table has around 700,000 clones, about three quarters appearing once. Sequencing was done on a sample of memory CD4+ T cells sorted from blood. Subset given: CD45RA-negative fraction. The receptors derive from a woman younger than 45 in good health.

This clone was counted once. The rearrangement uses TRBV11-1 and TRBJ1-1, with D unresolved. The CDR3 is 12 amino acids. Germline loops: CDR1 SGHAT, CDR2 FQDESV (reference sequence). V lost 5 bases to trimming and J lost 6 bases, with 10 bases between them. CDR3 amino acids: CASSHRQAEAFF. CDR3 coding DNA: TGTGCCAGCAGCCACCGGCAGGCTGAAGCTTTCTTT.

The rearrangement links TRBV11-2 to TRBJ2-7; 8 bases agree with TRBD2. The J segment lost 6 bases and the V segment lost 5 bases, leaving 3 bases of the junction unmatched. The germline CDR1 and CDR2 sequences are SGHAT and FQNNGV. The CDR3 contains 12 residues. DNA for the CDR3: TGTGCCAGCAGCAGGACTAGCTCCGAGCAGTACTTC. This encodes CASSRTSSEQYF.

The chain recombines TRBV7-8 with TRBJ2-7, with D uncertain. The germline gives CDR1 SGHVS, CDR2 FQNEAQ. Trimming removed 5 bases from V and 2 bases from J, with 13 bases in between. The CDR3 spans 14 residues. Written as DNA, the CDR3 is TGTGCCAGCAGCCCAGCTCGACCACCCTACGAGCAGTACTTC. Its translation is CASSPARPPYEQYF.

CDR3 region: CAWSVRLGGSGYTF. The CDR3 coding sequence is TGTGCCTGGAGTGTACGCTTGGGGGGTTCTGGCTACACCTTC. The V call is TRBV30, the J call TRBJ1-2; D is perhaps TRBD1 (5 bases). The germline CDR1 and CDR2 sequences are GTSNPN and SVGIG (reference sequence). This CDR3 spans 14 amino acids. V was pared by 0 bases and J by 7 bases, with 15 bases between.

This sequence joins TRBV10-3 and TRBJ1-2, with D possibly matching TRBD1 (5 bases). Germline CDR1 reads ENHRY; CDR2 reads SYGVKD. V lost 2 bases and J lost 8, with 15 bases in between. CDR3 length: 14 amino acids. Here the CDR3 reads CAISEPGGRSGYTF. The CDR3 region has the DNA TGTGCCATCAGTGAGCCCGGGGGGAGGAGCGGCTACACCTTC.

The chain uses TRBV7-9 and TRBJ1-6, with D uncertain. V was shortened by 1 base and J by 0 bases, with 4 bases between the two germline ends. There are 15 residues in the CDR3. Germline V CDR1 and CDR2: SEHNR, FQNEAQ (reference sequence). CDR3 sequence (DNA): TGTGCCAGCAGCTTAGACAGCTCCTATAATTCACCCCTCCACTTT. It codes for CASSLDSSYNSPLHF.

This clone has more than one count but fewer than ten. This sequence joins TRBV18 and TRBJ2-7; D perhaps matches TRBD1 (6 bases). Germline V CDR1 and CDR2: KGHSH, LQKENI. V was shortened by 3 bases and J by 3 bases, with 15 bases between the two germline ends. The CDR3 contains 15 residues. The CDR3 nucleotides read TGTGCCAGCTCACCGCCGGGACACCAGTACTACGAGCAGTACTTC. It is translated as CASSPPGHQYYEQYF.

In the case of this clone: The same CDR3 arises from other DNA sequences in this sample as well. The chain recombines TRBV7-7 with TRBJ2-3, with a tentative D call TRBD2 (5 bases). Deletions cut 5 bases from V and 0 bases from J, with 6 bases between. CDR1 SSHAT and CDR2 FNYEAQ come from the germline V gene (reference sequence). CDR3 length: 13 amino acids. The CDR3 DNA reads TGTGCCAGCAGCCGAGGGAGCACAGATACGCAGTATTTT. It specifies CASSRGSTDTQYF.

The CDR3 loop is CASSDLGQGVGAFF. CDR3 nucleotide sequence: TGTGCCAGCAGTGACTTAGGGCAGGGGGTCGGAGCTTTCTTT. V is TRBV6-4 and J is TRBJ1-1, with TRBD1 matching 7 bases. In germline, CDR1 is MRHNA, CDR2 SNTAGT. The CDR3 spans 14 residues. The ends lost 1 base at V and 10 bases at J; junction bases unmatched: 9.